Below, one T cell receptor (beta chain) is given with its context. Treatment: approximately 18 received Ad26.COV2.S at low or high dose, single or two shots; about 5 received placebo; per-sample allocation not given. Samples analyzed were those drawn on day 63 after the first vaccine or placebo injection. The CDR3 runs 16 residues. Trimming stripped 5 bases from V and 1 base from J, with 15 bases between. CDR1 is SNHLY, CDR2 FYNNEI, per germline. The data were obtained in a study of Ad26.COV2.S vaccination and SARS-CoV-2 variants. Sequencing used immunoSEQ multiplex PCR; TCRdb keeps in-frame clones, though not all of them. The sample includes about 480,000 clones, 87% seen only once; the top ten take roughly 13%.

Sequenced material: peripheral blood, taken in a trial of Ad26.COV2.S vaccine versus placebo. This receptor was identified in a person between 18 and 60 years old who received the Ad26.COV2.S COVID-19 vaccine or a placebo. The J gene is TRBJ1-5, the V gene TRBV2, with D possibly being TRBD1 (5 bases). The CDR3 nucleotides read TGTGCCAGCAGTAAGGGACGGGAAATAAGCAATCAGCCCCAGCATTTT. Translation gives CASSKGREISNQPQHF.